This T cell receptor beta chain was captured by sequencing in a study of response to subunit inactivated influenza vaccine. About this clonotype itself: No antigen is known for it. This may stem from a read error, because a much larger clone lies one nucleotide away.

Study conclusions and caveats: It was suggested by the authors that few new T cells are recruited by each seasonal influenza vaccination.

TCRdb itself ran the RT-PCR reads through MiXCR, one entry per CDR3 protein. The sample consists of hundreds of thousands of distinct CDR3 sequences, 6% to 9% of them appearing once. The CDR3 runs to 12 residues. Per germline, CDR1 LGHDT and CDR2 YNNKEL (reference sequence). V was clipped by 4 bases and J by 6 bases, with 9 bases between them. This clonotype was sampled from a man between 50 and 69 years old who received an inactivated influenza vaccine. Sequencing used PBMCs from blood, obtained around 25 months after vaccination. This chain uses TRBV3-1 with TRBJ1-2, with a possible D match to TRBD1 (5 bases). DNA of the CDR3: TGTGCCAGCAGCCGTTGGACAAATGGCTACACCTTC. Amino acid sequence: CASSRWTNGYTF.